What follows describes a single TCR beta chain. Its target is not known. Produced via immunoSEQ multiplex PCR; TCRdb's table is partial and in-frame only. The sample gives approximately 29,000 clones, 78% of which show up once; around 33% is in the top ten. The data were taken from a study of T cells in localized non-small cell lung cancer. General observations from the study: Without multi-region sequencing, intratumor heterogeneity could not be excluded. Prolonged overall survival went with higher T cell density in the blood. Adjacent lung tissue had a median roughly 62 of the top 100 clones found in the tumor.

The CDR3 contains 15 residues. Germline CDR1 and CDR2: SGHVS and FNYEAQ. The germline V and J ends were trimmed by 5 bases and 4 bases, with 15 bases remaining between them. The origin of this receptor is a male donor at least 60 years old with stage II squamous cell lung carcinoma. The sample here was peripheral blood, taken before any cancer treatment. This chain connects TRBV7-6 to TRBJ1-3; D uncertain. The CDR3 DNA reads TGTGCCAGCAGCCGTGAGCACAGTTCGGGAAACACCATATATTTT. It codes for CASSREHSSGNTIYF.